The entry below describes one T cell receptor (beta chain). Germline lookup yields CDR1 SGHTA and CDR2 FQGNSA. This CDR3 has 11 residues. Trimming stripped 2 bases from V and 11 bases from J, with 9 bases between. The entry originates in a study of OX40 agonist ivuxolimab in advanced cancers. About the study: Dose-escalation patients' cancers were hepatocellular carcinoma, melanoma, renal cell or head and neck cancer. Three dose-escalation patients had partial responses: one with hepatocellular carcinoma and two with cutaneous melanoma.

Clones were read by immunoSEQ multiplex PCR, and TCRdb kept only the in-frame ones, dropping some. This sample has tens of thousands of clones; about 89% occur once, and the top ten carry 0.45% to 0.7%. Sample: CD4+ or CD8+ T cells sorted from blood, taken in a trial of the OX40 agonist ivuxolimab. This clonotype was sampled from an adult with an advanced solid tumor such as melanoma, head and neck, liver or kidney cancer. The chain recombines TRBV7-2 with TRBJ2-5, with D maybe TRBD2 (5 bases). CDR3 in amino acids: CASSLRGEQYF. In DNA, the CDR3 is TGTGCCAGCAGCTTACGTGGGGAGCAGTACTTC.